These T cell receptor beta chains were read from a single sample in a study of patients and donors after allogeneic stem cell transplantation. Using its own MiXCR run on the RT-PCR reads, TCRdb lists one record per CDR3 protein. The data hold roughly 200,000 distinct CDR3 sequences, with around 41% observed a single time. The sequencing input was blood, either unsorted or a sorted T cell fraction (not recorded which). The receptors stem from a human donor who was either an allogeneic HSCT recipient or a stem cell or donor lymphocyte infusion donor (not recorded which). It is not recorded whose cells these are; they may come from a transplant donor. Both conserved end residues are part of each CDR3.

V gene	J gene	CDR3 protein
TRBV27	TRBJ2-7	CASRPPGLARYEQYF
TRBV7-3	TRBJ2-3	CASSLTSGRTDTQYF
TRBV12-3/TRBV12-4	TRBJ2-7	CASSLGQVYEQYF
TRBV6-5	TRBJ2-7	CASSSLNPKSPYEQYF
TRBV4-3	TRBJ2-1	CASSQTFRDRGNNEQFF
TRBV9	TRBJ1-2	CASYNFGYTF
TRBV12-3/TRBV12-4	TRBJ1-5	CASSLAPVYQPQHF
TRBV12-3/TRBV12-4	TRBJ2-1	CASSIIAETNEQFF
TRBV12-3/TRBV12-4	TRBJ1-6	CASSWLADSLPPYNSPLHF
TRBV12-3/TRBV12-4	TRBJ1-5	CASSLGQGWDQPQHF
TRBV7-3	TRBJ1-1	CASSQTGTGNTEAFF
TRBV12-3/TRBV12-4	TRBJ1-5	CASRLGQGNQPQHF
TRBV12-3/TRBV12-4	TRBJ2-3	CASSLVDTQYF
TRBV7-6	TRBJ1-1	CASRSGAGTEAFF
TRBV14	TRBJ1-2	CASSLVGTSYGYTF